This is a list of T cell receptor beta chains from one sample in a study of T cells after yellow fever vaccination. TCRdb independently ran MiXCR on the 5' RACE reads; one entry per CDR3 protein. The sample holds 120,000 or so distinct CDR3 sequences; 7.5% to 10% are singletons and the top ten take 40%. Sequences were derived from CD8+ T cells sorted from PBMCs, sampled on the day of the yellow fever booster vaccination. Source of these receptors: a man younger than 35 who received the YFV17D yellow fever vaccine. CDR3s include the opening cysteine and the closing phenylalanine or tryptophan. Fields, in order: CDR3 protein, CDR3 DNA, D gene, J gene, V gene, clone size. The D gene is left open where the match is weak. The size field is filled for only some rows; it gives once, few, many or a size class.

CDR3: CASSLVWNEQFF
DNA: TGTGCCAGCAGCTTAGTCTGGAATGAGCAGTTCTTC
D: NA
J: TRBJ2-1
V: TRBV11-2
size: few

CDR3: CASSLGTGRPNTEAFF
DNA: TGCGCCAGCAGCTTGGGGACGGGCAGGCCCAACACTGAAGCTTTCTTT
D: NA
J: TRBJ1-1
V: TRBV5-1
size: few

CDR3: CSGSPGGGSTDTQYF
DNA: TGCAGCGGGTCTCCGGGCGGGGGGAGCACAGATACGCAGTATTTT
D: TRBD2
J: TRBJ2-3
V: TRBV29-1
size: few

CDR3: CASSYGQGTDTQYF
DNA: TGTGCCAGCAGTTATGGGCAGGGCACAGATACGCAGTATTTT
D: NA
J: TRBJ2-3
V: TRBV6-5
size: NA

CDR3: CASSPRLAGVNEQFF
DNA: TGTGCCAGCAGTCCTCGCCTAGCGGGGGTCAATGAGCAGTTCTTC
D: TRBD2
J: TRBJ2-1
V: TRBV4-2
size: NA

CDR3: CASSYPTSGGPNEQYF
DNA: TGTGCCAGCAGTTACCCGACTAGCGGGGGTCCCAACGAGCAGTACTTC
D: TRBD2
J: TRBJ2-7
V: TRBV6-5
size: NA

CDR3: CASSRGTSGYNEQFF
DNA: TGTGCCAGCAGCCGGGGGACTAGCGGCTACAATGAGCAGTTCTTC
D: TRBD2
J: TRBJ2-1
V: TRBV7-7
size: many

CDR3: CASSLDPQETQYF
DNA: TGTGCCAGCAGCTTAGACCCTCAAGAGACCCAGTACTTC
D: NA
J: TRBJ2-5
V: TRBV11-2
size: NA

CDR3: CASSPAGANTGELFF
DNA: TGTGCCAGCAGCCCCGCGGGGGCGAACACCGGGGAGCTGTTTTTT
D: TRBD2
J: TRBJ2-2
V: TRBV6-5
size: many

CDR3: CASSYVREWRETQYF
DNA: TGTGCCAGCAGTTACGTACGGGAATGGCGGGAGACCCAGTACTTC
D: NA
J: TRBJ2-5
V: TRBV6-5
size: many